This T cell receptor beta chain was sequenced for a study of blood T cell repertoires in COVID-19. Study information: PBMCs, B-cell-depleted T cells, or T cells provided the cDNA or gDNA that made up the material.

Original analysis: It was from reference gene primer amplification that nucleated cell counts were estimated. Only in-frame clones appear in the TCRdb table, and some are missing; sequencing was by immunoSEQ multiplex PCR. The V and J calls and clone size are taken from that table; D and trimming were inferred from the DNA. The data contain some 300,000 clones, roughly 90% of them singletons. Trimming took 7 bases from V and 1 from J, leaving 8 bases between them. This CDR3 spans 12 amino acids. Sequencing was done on a sample of peripheral blood. The rearrangement uses TRBV12-3 or TRBV12-4 and TRBJ2-7; D not certain. This receptor was taken from a woman aged 40 to 49 with COVID-19, enrolled during active disease. CDR3 residues: CASKRRSYEQYF. The CDR3 coding sequence is TGTGCCAGCAAGCGCCGGTCCTACGAGCAGTACTTC.